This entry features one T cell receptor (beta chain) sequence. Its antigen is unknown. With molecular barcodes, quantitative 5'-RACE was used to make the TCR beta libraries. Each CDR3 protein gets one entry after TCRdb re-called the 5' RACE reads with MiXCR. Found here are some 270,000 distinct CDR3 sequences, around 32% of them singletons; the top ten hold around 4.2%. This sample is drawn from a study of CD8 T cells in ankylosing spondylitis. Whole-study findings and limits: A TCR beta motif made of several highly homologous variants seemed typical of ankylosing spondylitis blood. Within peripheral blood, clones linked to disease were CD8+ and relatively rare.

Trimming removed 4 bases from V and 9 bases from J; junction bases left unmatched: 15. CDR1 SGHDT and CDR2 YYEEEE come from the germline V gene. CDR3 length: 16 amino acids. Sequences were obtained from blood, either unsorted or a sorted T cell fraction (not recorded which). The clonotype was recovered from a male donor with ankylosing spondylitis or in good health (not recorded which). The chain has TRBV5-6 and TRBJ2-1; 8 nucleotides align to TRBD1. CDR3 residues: CASSLPPGQVFVEQFF. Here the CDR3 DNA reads TGTGCCAGCAGCCTTCCGCCGGGACAGGTATTCGTTGAGCAGTTCTTC.